These 31 T cell receptor beta chains were all obtained from the same sample, sequenced in a study of tumor and adjacent non-tumor tissue in lung cancer. The library came from three nested PCR rounds adapted from ARM-PCR protocols. From the multiplex PCR reads, TCRdb called clonotypes with MiXCR, one entry per CDR3 protein. The sample holds more than 85,000 distinct CDR3 sequences, over 75% seen once. This sample's RNA came from whole unsorted tissue. Sequencing input: lung tumor tissue. The source is a man in his 70s with non-small cell lung cancer.

The genes are TRBV21-1 and TRBJ2-7. TRBV21-1 is designated a pseudogene. This CDR3 has 17 residues. The CDR3 loop reads CASSNITGPAAYYEQYF. In nucleotides, the CDR3 is TGTGCCAGCAGCAATATTACGGGTCCAGCAGCTTACTACGAGCAATACTTC.

This clonotype was counted many times. This rearrangement joins TRBV6-2 or TRBV6-3 to TRBJ1-2; D is ambiguous. The ends were cut back, 2 bases at V and 6 bases at J, with 7 bases in the middle. The CDR3 is 12 amino acids. The V gene's germline CDR1 is MNHEY and CDR2 SVGEGT. The CDR3 loop reads CASSYRQNGYTF. Written as DNA, the CDR3 is TGTGCCAGCAGTTACCGGCAGAATGGCTACACCTTC.

The V call is TRBV10-3, the J call TRBJ1-5; D is unresolved. The V gene lost 10 bases and the J gene lost 5 bases, with 24 bases spanning the gap. CDR1 is ENHRY and CDR2 is SYGVKD in the germline V gene. The CDR3 spans 16 residues. This chain's CDR3 is CATRSQVGGEYQPQHF. CDR3 DNA: TGTGCCACCAGGAGTCAGGTTGGTGGTGAATATCAGCCCCAGCATTTT.

This clonotype was detected ten times or more. The rearrangement links TRBV11-2 to TRBJ1-3; D is perhaps TRBD1 (6 bases). Trimming took off 1 base at V and 0 bases at J, with 13 bases between the two ends. Germline V gives CDR1 SGHAT, CDR2 FQNNGV. The CDR3 is 17 amino acids. The CDR3 reads CASSLVPGVSSGNTIYF. In DNA, the CDR3 is TGTGCCAGCAGCTTAGTCCCAGGGGTTTCCTCTGGAAACACCATATATTTT. The variable domain in full, with the rest retrieved from reference TRBV11-2 and TRBJ1-3, is EAGVAQSPRYKIIEKRQSVAFWCNPISGHATLYWYQQILGQGPKLLIQFQNNGVVDDSQLPKDRFSAERLKGVDSTLKIQPAKLEDSAVYLCASSLVPGVSSGNTIYFGEGSWLTVV.

Of note for this clonotype: Mismatch with germline at one junction end may stem from a read error. The chain employs TRBV11-3 and TRBJ2-2; tentative D call: TRBD2 (7 bases). The V gene's germline CDR1 is SGHNT and CDR2 YENEEA. The CDR3 has 15 amino acids. The CDR3 loop reads CASSLGGGQNWELSF. The CDR3 region has the DNA TGTGCCAGCAGTTTAGGCGGGGGCCAGAACTGGGAGCTGTCTTTT.

In this sample, this clonotype turned up many times. This sequence joins TRBV20-1 and TRBJ2-1; TRBD2 agrees at 12 bases. Germline trimming cut 3 bases from V and 4 bases from J; bases unmatched to any gene: 4. Germline values: CDR1 DFQATT, CDR2 SNEGSKA (reference sequence). CDR3 size: 15 residues. CDR3 nucleotide sequence: TGCAGTGCTAGCTCGGGACTAGCGGGTTACAATGAGCAGTTCTTC. It encodes CSASSGLAGYNEQFF.

Note on this clonotype: Without the conserved terminal phenylalanine or tryptophan, this CDR3 likely stems from a read error. The V and J genes are TRBV11-1 and TRBJ2-3, with a tentative D call TRBD1 (6 bases). The CDR3 is made up of 15 amino acids. Germline V lookup: CDR1 SGHAT, CDR2 FQDESV (reference sequence). The DNA of the CDR3 is TGTGCCAGCAGTCTTTCCGGGACATACACAGATACACAGTATTAT. Protein product: CASSLSGTYTDTQYY.

In the case of this clonotype: A read error may be the cause here, since a much bigger clone is one base away. CDR3 protein: CASLAGGGSNTIYF. CDR3 DNA sequence: TGTGCCAGCTTAGCAGGGGGCGGGTCAAACACCATATATTTT. This chain links TRBV28 with TRBJ1-3; 8 bases fit TRBD1. The V and J ends lost 8 bases and 6 bases, in that order; junction bases with no gene match: 9. This CDR3 spans 14 amino acids. The germline CDR1 and CDR2 sequences are MDHEN and SYDVKM.

This clonotype was seen only a few times. A much larger clone differs by one base, so this may be a read error. The chain employs TRBV28 and TRBJ2-7, with TRBD2 as a possible D gene (5 bases). The CDR3 is 13 residues long. Germline loops: CDR1 MDHEN, CDR2 SYDVKM. The CDR3 protein is CTSIPSGRYEQYF. The DNA for the CDR3 is TGTACCAGCATCCCGTCGGGGAGATACGAGCAGTACTTC.

With respect to this clonotype: One junction end does not reproduce the germline sequence, and a read error may be involved. The chain carries TRBV6-5 and TRBJ1-5; D remains ambiguous. Per germline, CDR1 MNHEY and CDR2 SVGAGI. The CDR3 totals 13 residues. This CDR3 is CASSYRGEGPQHF. For the CDR3, the DNA is TGTGCCAGTAGTTATAGAGGTGAGGGGCCCCAGCATTTT.

With respect to this clonotype: A junction boundary mismatches the germline segment, possibly from a read error. V and J are TRBV4-1 and TRBJ2-1; D remains unclear. Per the germline V gene, CDR1 is MGHRA and CDR2 is YSYEKL. The CDR3 covers 12 residues. DNA of the CDR3: TGCCCCAGCAGCCAAGTGTGTAATGAGCAGTTCTTC. As protein: CPSSQVCNEQFF.

Comments on this clonotype: Mismatch with germline at one junction end may stem from a read error. The chain employs TRBV11-2 and TRBJ2-7; D may be TRBD2 (6 bases). There are 14 residues in the CDR3. The germline V gene has CDR1 SGHAT and CDR2 FQNNGV. This CDR3 reads CASRLVAGTYDLYF. The CDR3 DNA reads as TGTGCCAGCAGATTAGTTGCGGGGACCTACGATCTGTACTTC.

Comments on this clonotype: At one end the junction does not follow the germline gene, possibly because of a read error. The chain joins TRBV12-3 or TRBV12-4 to TRBJ2-5, with no clear D. The CDR3 has 15 amino acids. In DNA, the CDR3 is TGTGCCAGCAGCGGGCTAGTGGGTGTGGTGGAGAGCCAGTACTTC. This gives the protein CASSGLVGVVESQYF.

The genes are TRBV29-1 and TRBJ2-7; the D is unclear. Trimming left V 6 bases short and J 9 bases short, with 24 bases between. The V gene's germline CDR1 is SQVTM and CDR2 ANQGSEA. The CDR3 runs to 14 residues. The CDR3 DNA sequence: TGCAGCGTCTGCGGAATGGCCGGCGATGGGATGCAGTACTTC. Encoded protein: CSVCGMAGDGMQYF.

Many counts were recorded for this clonotype. The V call is TRBV12-3 or TRBV12-4, the J call TRBJ1-5; D not certain. V lost 3 bases and J 5 bases, leaving 11 bases between the germline ends. The CDR3 is made up of 14 amino acids. For the CDR3, the DNA is TGTGCCAGCAGTTTTCGTACCGAGTATCAGCCCCAGCATTTT. As protein: CASSFRTEYQPQHF.

The sample holds one count of this clonotype. The gene calls are TRBV5-8 and TRBJ1-1; D is undetermined. This CDR3 comprises 14 residues. V was clipped by 3 bases and J by 3 bases, with 12 bases between them. Germline CDR1 SGHTS, CDR2 YDEGEE. For the CDR3, the DNA is TGTGCCAGCAGCTCCCGGCTTAGGGACACTGAAGCTTTCTTT. The encoded protein is CASSSRLRDTEAFF.

The chain couples TRBV6-6 to TRBJ2-7; TRBD1 aligns across 7 bases. V was pared by 5 bases and J by 0 bases, with 10 bases of the junction left unmatched. There are 16 residues in the CDR3. Germline loops: CDR1 MNHNY, CDR2 SVGAGI (reference sequence). As DNA, the CDR3 is TGTGCCAGCAGTCCCTTAGGACAGGCCTCCTCCTACGAGCAGTACTTC. It yields the protein CASSPLGQASSYEQYF.

The V and J genes are TRBV6-1 and TRBJ1-5, with 7 bases fitting TRBD1. The ends lost 6 bases at V and 6 bases at J; junction bases unmatched: 14. The CDR3 sequence is 16 residues long. Germline CDR1 is MNHNS and CDR2 is SASEGT. CDR3 protein: CASREGARQGSQPQHF. In DNA, the CDR3 is TGTGCCAGCAGAGAGGGGGCCCGCCAGGGGTCTCAGCCCCAGCATTTT.

Comment on this clonotype: A single base separates this from a much larger clone, so it may be a read error. V and J are TRBV14 and TRBJ2-7; D may be TRBD2 (7 bases). CDR1 is SGHDN, CDR2 FVKESK, per germline. The length of the CDR3 is 13 residues. The V and J ends lost 1 base and 8 bases respectively, with 12 bases between them. The CDR3 DNA reads TGTGCCAGCAGCCAAGTTAGGGGGGGCAAGCAGTACTTC. As protein: CASSQVRGGKQYF.

Regarding this clonotype: Mismatch with germline at one junction end may stem from a read error. The chain couples TRBV10-3 to TRBJ2-6, with a weak D call TRBD1 (5 bases). Germline-derived CDR1 and CDR2 are ENHRY and SYGVKD. The CDR3 is 16 amino acids. Here the CDR3 DNA reads TGTGCCGTCAGTGAGGTTTTCGTCTCTGGGGCCAACATCCTGACTTTC. It encodes CAVSEVFVSGANILTF.

The rearrangement joins TRBV5-6 to TRBJ2-1, with D possibly being TRBD1 (6 bases). The germline V and J ends were trimmed by 5 bases and 0 bases, with 15 bases remaining between them. Per the germline V gene, CDR1 is SGHDT and CDR2 is YYEEEE. This CDR3 region has 16 residues. CDR3 bases: TGTGCCAGCAGTACCTGTAGGGGGAGCTCCTACAATGAGCAGTTCTTC. Translation: CASSTCRGSSYNEQFF.

Concerning this clonotype itself: Since a much larger clone is just one base distant, this may be a read error. The chain links TRBV28 to TRBJ1-5, with unresolved D. Between the trimmed V and J ends, which lost 7 bases and 1 base, there was a span of 11 bases. This CDR3 is 14 amino acids long. Germline V gives CDR1 MDHEN, CDR2 SYDVKM. DNA of the CDR3: TGTGCCAGCAATTTGCGTGGGAGCAATCAGCCCCAGCATTTT. Translated, it gives CASNLRGSNQPQHF.

The genes are TRBV20-1 and TRBJ2-2; D is possibly TRBD2 (6 bases). CDR1 DFQATT and CDR2 SNEGSKA come from the germline V gene (reference sequence). CDR3 length: 14 amino acids. Trimming shortened V by 8 bases and J by 5 bases, and 18 bases separated the two germline ends. For the CDR3, the DNA is TGCAGTATTAAAATCGGGAGTGGAACCGGGGAGCTGTTTTTT. Amino acid sequence: CSIKIGSGTGELFF.

As regards this clonotype: At one boundary the junction diverges from the germline segment, which might be a read error. The chain uses TRBV11-2 and TRBJ2-3; TRBD1 aligns across 7 bases. The CDR3 consists of 14 residues. Germline V gives CDR1 SGHAT, CDR2 FQNNGV. The CDR3 region has the DNA TGTTCCAGCAGCTCACAGGGGCTCTCAAATACGCAGTATTTT. This encodes CSSSSQGLSNTQYF.

V and J are TRBV2 and TRBJ1-5; D is possibly TRBD1 or TRBD2 (6 bases each). TRBJ2-3 matches the DNA end more closely, so the J call is doubtful. The CDR3 has 16 residues. The germline V gene has CDR1 SNHLY and CDR2 FYNNEI. CDR3 residues: CASSEGGRGDGQPQYF. The DNA for the CDR3 is TGTGCCAGCAGTGAAGGCGGGCGGGGAGACGGACAGCCCCAGTATTTT.

The table lists this clonotype with a count of one. The gene calls are TRBV29-1 and TRBJ2-2; 12 bases are shared with TRBD2. This CDR3 region has 16 residues. The germline gives CDR1 SQVTM, CDR2 ANQGSEA. The CDR3 coding sequence is TGCATCGGGACCGAGACTAGCGGGAGAGTGGCCGGGGAGCTGTTTTTT. Translation: CIGTETSGRVAGELFF.

A word on this clonotype: A read error may account for a junction end that differs from germline. The genes are TRBV11-3 and TRBJ1-1; perhaps TRBD1 as D (5 bases). Germline loops: CDR1 SGHNT, CDR2 YENEEA. This CDR3 contains 13 residues. The CDR3 spells CASSFRVNTEVFF. For the CDR3, the DNA is TGTGCGAGCAGCTTCAGGGTGAACACTGAAGTATTCTTT.

In the case of this clonotype: At one boundary the junction diverges from the germline segment, which might be a read error. This sequence joins TRBV29-1 and TRBJ2-5; D possibly corresponds to TRBD1 (6 bases). Per the germline V gene, CDR1 is SQVTM and CDR2 is ANQGSEA. There are 16 residues in the CDR3. The CDR3 DNA is TGCAGCTCCAATCCCTACCTCCAGACAGGTCAAGAGACCAAGTACTTC. Translation gives CSSNPYLQTGQETKYF. Full variable domain (rest looked up from reference TRBV29-1 and TRBJ2-5): SAVISQKPSRDICQRGTSLTIQCQVDSQVTMMFWYRQQPGQSLTLIATANQGSEATYESGFVIDKFPISRPNLTFSTLTVSNMSPEDSSIYLCSSNPYLQTGQETKYFGPGTRLLVL.

Turning to this clonotype: A clone one base away is much larger, so this may be a read error. The chain couples TRBV28 to TRBJ2-1; TRBD2 matches 11 bases. CDR3 size: 15 residues. Germline CDR1 reads MDHEN; CDR2 reads SYDVKM. Losses at the gene ends were 4 bases for V and 11 bases for J; bases not matched to a gene: 10. This CDR3 is CASSWGLAVVNKQFF. CDR3 DNA sequence: TGTGCCAGCAGTTGGGGACTAGCGGTTGTAAATAAGCAGTTCTTC.

CDR3 nucleotide sequence: TGTGCCAGCAGTCTTGTGTGGTATGCTGAAGCTTTCTTT. Translating gives CASSLVWYAEAFF. The rearrangement joins TRBV12-3 or TRBV12-4 to TRBJ1-1; D is undetermined. Trimming took off 5 bases at V and 6 bases at J, with 13 bases between the two ends. This CDR3 is built from 13 residues.

In regard to this clonotype: One end of the junction does not line up with germline, which may come from a read error. V is TRBV29-1 and J is TRBJ2-1; 8 bases map to TRBD2. There are 16 residues in the CDR3. Germline CDR1 and CDR2: SQVTM and ANQGSEA. The chain's CDR3 is CIVENHTSGINNEQFF. The DNA for the CDR3 is TGCATCGTTGAAAATCACACTAGCGGCATCAACAATGAGCAGTTCTTC.